This T cell receptor (beta chain) was identified in a study of T-cell memory formation after mild COVID-19. Study findings and constraints: Certain responding clones were present in pre-infection memory, suggesting participation of cross-reactive memory.

This clonotype was observed a handful of times. Its cognate antigen is unknown. The CDR3 extends over 13 amino acids. Germline V CDR1 and CDR2: LGHDT, YNNKEL (reference sequence). Trimming removed 1 base at V and 4 bases at J, with 7 bases between. Via MiXCR, TCRdb re-called the 5' RACE reads, giving one row per CDR3 protein. The table shows approximately 210,000 distinct CDR3 sequences, with around 26% occurring only once. The sequenced sample was PBMCs or a T cell subset sorted from them (not recorded which). The receptor was derived from an adult woman who had mild COVID-19 (a few samples of this study predate the infection). Cell type and time point are not known. V is TRBV3-1 and J is TRBJ1-1; D is unresolved. The CDR3 nucleotides are TGTGCCAGCAGCCAAGGCGTGGGCACTGAAGCTTTCTTT. As protein: CASSQGVGTEAFF.